One T cell receptor (beta chain) is described in this entry. Measured with immunoSEQ multiplex PCR; TCRdb has only the in-frame clones, and not every one. The sample has approximately 17,000 clones, roughly three quarters seen once. The data stem from a study of somatic mutations in cytotoxic T cells in rheumatoid arthritis. Study background: Blood (less than 32 ml EDTA) from each patient was taken right after diagnosis, before any treatment.

CDR1 and CDR2 from the germline V gene are SEHNR and FQNEAQ (reference sequence). Trimming removed 1 base from V and 5 bases from J, with 14 bases in between. The CDR3 covers 15 residues. This receptor was taken from an adult with rheumatoid arthritis. Sequencing was done on a sample of CD8+ T cells sorted from blood. The chain uses TRBV7-9 and TRBJ2-5, with D possibly TRBD1 on 6 matching bases. CDR3 in amino acids: CASSLVLGTNETQYF. DNA for the CDR3: TGTGCCAGCAGCTTAGTGTTGGGGACAAATGAGACCCAGTACTTC.